This TCR beta chain was sequenced during a study of monozygotic twins with inflammatory bowel disease. No DNA is given; TCRdb re-called the 5' RACE reads and lists each CDR3 protein once. Recorded for this sample: about 380,000 distinct CDR3 sequences. Germline CDR1 and CDR2: DFQATT and SNEGSKA (reference sequence). The CDR3 extends over 14 amino acids. The TCR sequence derives from a human donor with ulcerative colitis or Crohn's disease, or a healthy co-twin of an affected twin (not recorded which). Sequences were obtained from blood. V and J are TRBV20-1 and TRBJ2-5; with no DNA, the TCRdb D assignment of TRBD2 cannot be verified. The CDR3 sequence: CSAQDSGGQETQYF.